The rows below give T cell receptor beta chains drawn from one sample of a study of blood T cell repertoires in COVID-19. This table comes from immunoSEQ multiplex PCR, and its TCRdb copy is limited to in-frame clones, with some not included. The table records fewer than 300,000 clones, 80% to 90% of them present only once. Source material: peripheral blood. All receptors come from a woman in her forties or fifties who had recovered from COVID-19. Both conserved end residues are part of each CDR3. The D gene is left open where the match is weak. Not all rows give a size; the values are once, few, many and, for expanded clones, a class.

TGTGCCAGCAGCACAGGGACAGGGGGCTCCTTGGAAAAACTGTTTTTT | CASSTGTGGSLEKLFF | TRBJ1-4 | few | TRBD1 | TRBV7-9
TGTGCCATCAGTGCTTCAGGGACAGGGAGCGATGAGCAGTTCTTC | CAISASGTGSDEQFF | TRBJ2-1 | - | TRBD1 | TRBV10-3
TGTGCCAGCAGCCCCCCGGCTAGCGGGAGGGCCGAGAGATACGAGACCCAGTACTTC | CASSPPASGRAERYETQYF | TRBJ2-5 | - | TRBD2 | TRBV7-3
TGTGCCAGCAGTTACTCGCTCACTAGCGCGAGCTCCTACGAGCAGTACTTC | CASSYSLTSASSYEQYF | TRBJ2-7 | - | TRBD2 | TRBV6-2/TRBV6-3
TGTGCCAGCAGCGTAGTTACAGGGGACCCCAGTCGTGCTTTCTTT | CASSVVTGDPSRAFF | TRBJ1-1 | many | TRBD1 | TRBV9
TGCGCCAGCAGCTTGGTGTTTAGCGACTCCTACAATGAGCAGTTCTTC | CASSLVFSDSYNEQFF | TRBJ2-1 | - | - | TRBV5-1
TGCGCCAGCAGTGGGCGGAAACCGGGCTACACCTTC | CASSGRKPGYTF | TRBJ1-2 | - | - | TRBV10-1
TGTGCCAGCAGCCAAGAGCTAGCGGGGGCCACGAACACCGGGGAGCTGTTTTTT | CASSQELAGATNTGELFF | TRBJ2-2 | - | TRBD2 | TRBV4-2
TGTGCCAGCAGTTTATCGATGGCCCCTGGCGAGCAGTACTTC | CASSLSMAPGEQYF | TRBJ2-7 | - | - | TRBV27
TGTGCCACCTTGGGAGGGGCTGGAAACACCATATATTTT | CATLGGAGNTIYF | TRBJ1-3 | - | - | TRBV28
TGTGCCAGCAGCCGTACAGGGCCTGATGGCTACACCTTC | CASSRTGPDGYTF | TRBJ1-2 | - | - | TRBV12-3/TRBV12-4
TGCGCCAGCAGCCAAGATCCCCCACGGGCTAGCGCGGACCTAGCCAAAAACATTCAGTACTTC | CASSQDPPRASADLAKNIQYF | TRBJ2-4 | - | - | TRBV4-3
TGCGCCAGCAGCCAAGGGGGGGGCACCTCCTACGAGCAGTACTTC | CASSQGGGTSYEQYF | TRBJ2-7 | - | - | TRBV4-1
TGTGCCAGCAGTTCTAGGGGGATGGACACTGAAGCTTTCTTT | CASSSRGMDTEAFF | TRBJ1-1 | once | - | TRBV28
TGTGCCAGTAGTATTGGGACAGGGGGGTACGAGCAGTACTTC | CASSIGTGGYEQYF | TRBJ2-7 | - | TRBD1 | TRBV19
TGTGCCAGCAGTCAGAACAGGGAAGATACGCAGTATTTT | CASSQNREDTQYF | TRBJ2-3 | - | - | TRBV27
TGCGCCAGCAGCGAGCAGGGGGTGGGCAATCAGCCCCAGCATTTT | CASSEQGVGNQPQHF | TRBJ1-5 | few | TRBD1 | TRBV5-1
TGTGCCAGTAGGAAACCCCGGGGGCTAGCGGGAGGCTCCTCGACAGATACGCAGTATTTT | CASRKPRGLAGGSSTDTQYF | TRBJ2-3 | few | TRBD2 | TRBV19
TGTGCCAGTCAAGCCGGGACAGGGGGCCTCGGTAATGAAAAACTGTTTTTT | CASQAGTGGLGNEKLFF | TRBJ1-4 | - | TRBD1 | TRBV19
TGCAGTGCTAGTGGAGGAGTTCAGCCCCAGCATTTT | CSASGGVQPQHF | TRBJ1-5 | - | - | TRBV20-1
TGTGCCAGTAGTGGTTCGACTAGCGGGGGCTATCAAGAGACCCAGTACTTC | CASSGSTSGGYQETQYF | TRBJ2-5 | few | TRBD2 | TRBV19
TGTGCCAGTACCCTCCGGGGATTCCTAGGAATGAACACTGAAGCTTTCTTT | CASTLRGFLGMNTEAFF | TRBJ1-1 | - | - | TRBV19
TGTGCCCATGGGGGGGGTATGGGCAATCAGCCCCAGCATTTT | CAHGGGMGNQPQHF | TRBJ1-5 | many | - | TRBV6-6
TGTGCCACCAGGAAGCTCACTCTCAATCAGCCCCAGCATTTT | CATRKLTLNQPQHF | TRBJ1-5 | once | - | TRBV15
TGCGCCAGCAGCTTGTCGGGACTAGCGGGAGGGGCCTACAATGAGCAGTTCTTC | CASSLSGLAGGAYNEQFF | TRBJ2-1 | - | TRBD2 | TRBV5-1
TGCGCCAGCAGCCAAGATTACCGAGGGTTCGACACTGAAGCTTTCTTT | CASSQDYRGFDTEAFF | TRBJ1-1 | - | - | TRBV4-3
TGTGCCAGCAGCTTAGTGGGGACTAGCACAGATACGCAGTATTTT | CASSLVGTSTDTQYF | TRBJ2-3 | - | - | TRBV11-2
TGTGCCAGCAGCCGAACTAGCGACTCCTACAATGAGCAGTTCTTC | CASSRTSDSYNEQFF | TRBJ2-1 | - | TRBD2 | TRBV4-2
TGTGCCAGCAGTCCCCGGACTAGTTACTACGAGCAGTACTTC | CASSPRTSYYEQYF | TRBJ2-7 | - | TRBD2 | TRBV27
TGTGCCAGCTCCGGAGGGGATCAGGAAAAACTGTTTTTT | CASSGGDQEKLFF | TRBJ1-4 | - | - | TRBV18
TGTGCCAGCAGACCAAGCGGGGGGGCCGTACACGAGCAGTACTTC | CASRPSGGAVHEQYF | TRBJ2-7 | few | TRBD2 | TRBV27
TGTGCCAGCAGCTCAGGAGGGGGGGCCAGGGAAAAACTGTTTTTT | CASSSGGGAREKLFF | TRBJ1-4 | once | - | TRBV9
TGTGCCACCAGCAGAGATCTGGGCAACCAAGAGACCCAGTACTTC | CATSRDLGNQETQYF | TRBJ2-5 | - | - | TRBV15
TGTGCCAGCAGCAGAGGACAGTTGAACACTGAAGCTTTCTTT | CASSRGQLNTEAFF | TRBJ1-1 | - | - | TRBV7-9
TGTGCCAGCAGCTTAGGGGAGGTGGGGACCTACGAGCAGTACTTC | CASSLGEVGTYEQYF | TRBJ2-7 | - | - | TRBV7-9
TGCGCCAGCAGCCAGGGACTAGCGGTCACGAGGGAGCAGTTCTTC | CASSQGLAVTREQFF | TRBJ2-1 | once | TRBD2 | TRBV4-3
TGTGCCAGCAGCCCTACGGCGGGAAGGGAGAATGAGCAGTTCTTC | CASSPTAGRENEQFF | TRBJ2-1 | - | - | TRBV5-4
TGTGCCAGCAGCCCCGGAGGGACTAGCGGCCTCTACGAGCAGTACTTC | CASSPGGTSGLYEQYF | TRBJ2-7 | - | TRBD2 | TRBV5-4
TGTGCCAGTAGTACACAGGGAATACAAAACATTCAGTACTTC | CASSTQGIQNIQYF | TRBJ2-4 | - | - | TRBV19
TGTGCCAGCAGTCCTCGGACAGCGAATACCTACGAGCAGTACTTC | CASSPRTANTYEQYF | TRBJ2-7 | - | - | TRBV27
TGTGCCAGCAGCTTAGAGAGGGGGACCTACGAGCAGTACTTC | CASSLERGTYEQYF | TRBJ2-7 | - | - | TRBV11-2
TGCGCCAGCAGCCTGGGCGGGGGGGCGAGCTCCTACAATGAGCAGTTCTTC | CASSLGGGASSYNEQFF | TRBJ2-1 | few | TRBD2 | TRBV5-1
TGTGCCAGCTTAGACAGGGTGACCCAAGAGACCCAGTACTTC | CASLDRVTQETQYF | TRBJ2-5 | - | TRBD1 | TRBV6-6
TGTGCCAGTAGTATCACAGGGTTCCGTGGAAACACCATATATTTT | CASSITGFRGNTIYF | TRBJ1-3 | - | - | TRBV19
TGTGCCAGCAGTTTATCCCTTAACGAGCAGTACTTC | CASSLSLNEQYF | TRBJ2-7 | - | - | TRBV28
TGTGCCTGGAGTGCCGTACAGGTCCCAGCCTACGAGCAGTACTTC | CAWSAVQVPAYEQYF | TRBJ2-7 | - | - | TRBV30
TGTGCCAGCAGTCCTGGACTAGCGATCTACGAGCAGTACTTC | CASSPGLAIYEQYF | TRBJ2-7 | - | TRBD2 | TRBV27
TGTGCCACCAGTGATATGAGTTGGGAGCTGTTTTTT | CATSDMSWELFF | TRBJ2-2 | - | - | TRBV24-1
TGTGCCAGCAGCTTAGGAGCGAACTATGGCTACACCTTC | CASSLGANYGYTF | TRBJ1-2 | - | - | TRBV7-9
TGCGCCAGCAGCTTCATACAAGTACAGGGGAACACTGAAGCTTTCTTT | CASSFIQVQGNTEAFF | TRBJ1-1 | - | - | TRBV5-1
TGTGCCAGCAGTGATAGGACAGGGGTCACTGAAGCTTTCTTT | CASSDRTGVTEAFF | TRBJ1-1 | - | TRBD1 | TRBV6-1
TGTGCCAGCAGTCCACTAGCGCCGTACAATGAGCAGTTCTTC | CASSPLAPYNEQFF | TRBJ2-1 | - | TRBD2 | TRBV28
TGTGCCAGCAGCTTGGGTCAGGGAAACTATGGCTACACCTTC | CASSLGQGNYGYTF | TRBJ1-2 | - | - | TRBV5-6